This T cell receptor (beta chain) was retrieved from a study of blood T cell repertoires in COVID-19. Study-level information: From T cells, B-cell-depleted T cells, or PBMCs came the material, which was cDNA or gDNA.

Authors' data handling: Estimates of nucleated cell counts were drawn from the amplification of reference gene primers. Sequenced by immunoSEQ multiplex PCR; TCRdb stores in-frame clones only, minus some. V, J and clone size reflect that table, while D and trimming were determined from the DNA. The data hold some 300,000 clones, with approximately 86% observed a single time. The junction had 9 bases not matched to a gene; V was cut back by 6 bases and J by 2 bases. Germline V gene sequence: CDR1 LNHDA, CDR2 SQIVND (reference sequence). The CDR3 has 18 amino acids. The chain links TRBV19 to TRBJ2-3, with 15 positions matching TRBD2. The receptor comes from a man in his 70s with acute or convalescent COVID-19. Sequences were obtained from peripheral blood. The CDR3 bases are TGTGCCAGTAGCAACGGACTAGCGGGAGGGTTTGTCACAGATACGCAGTATTTT. Translating gives CASSNGLAGGFVTDTQYF.